This TCR beta chain was recovered during a study of blood T cell repertoires in COVID-19. Overall study context: Researchers got acute and convalescent COVID-19 samples from the United States, Italy and Spain. The analysed material was cDNA or gDNA that came from T cells, B-cell-depleted T cells, or PBMCs.

CDR1 is SGHRS, CDR2 YFSETQ, per germline. J lost 4 bases, V lost 0 bases, and 4 bases had no gene match. CDR3 length: 15 residues. Methods used by the authors: Reference gene primers were amplified, and this amplification served to estimate nucleated cell counts. Profiled with immunoSEQ multiplex PCR; TCRdb holds only in-frame clones, not every one. V, J and clone size are those of that table, while D and trimming were read from the DNA. The sample yields roughly 98,000 clones, about 80% seen once. V is TRBV5-1 and J is TRBJ1-5; TRBD1 matches 7 bases. The sample consisted of peripheral blood. The origin of this receptor is a man between 65 and 85 years old with active or convalescent COVID-19. CDR3 residues: CASSLGGTANQPQHF. In nucleotides, the CDR3 is TGCGCCAGCAGCTTGGGGGGGACAGCTAATCAGCCCCAGCATTTT.